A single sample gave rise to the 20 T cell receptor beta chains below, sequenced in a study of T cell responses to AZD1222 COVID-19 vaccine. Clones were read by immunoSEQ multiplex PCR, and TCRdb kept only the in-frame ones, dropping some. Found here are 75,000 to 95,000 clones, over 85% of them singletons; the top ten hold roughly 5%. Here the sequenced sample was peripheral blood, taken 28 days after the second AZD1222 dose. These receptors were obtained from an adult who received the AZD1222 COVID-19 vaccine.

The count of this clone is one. In DNA, the CDR3 is TGTGCCAGCAGCTTTCGGCAGACGACTGAAAAACTGTTTTTT. Its protein is CASSFRQTTEKLFF. The rearrangement joins TRBV7-9 to TRBJ1-4; D remains unclear. The CDR3 length is 14 residues. Trimming removed 3 bases from V and 7 bases from J, with 12 bases in between. CDR1 is SEHNR and CDR2 is FQNEAQ in the germline V gene (reference sequence).

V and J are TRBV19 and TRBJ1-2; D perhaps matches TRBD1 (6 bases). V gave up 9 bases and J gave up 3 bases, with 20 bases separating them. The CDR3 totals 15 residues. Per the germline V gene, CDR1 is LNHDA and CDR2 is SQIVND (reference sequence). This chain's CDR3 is CASQDRGRGYYGYTF. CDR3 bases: TGTGCCAGCCAAGATCGGGGGCGGGGATACTATGGCTACACCTTC.

CDR3: CASSNTGTPNEKLFF. The CDR3 DNA is TGTGCCAGTAGTAACACCGGGACACCTAATGAAAAACTGTTTTTT. The chain uses TRBV19 and TRBJ1-4; possibly TRBD1 for D (6 bases). Germline assignment: CDR1 LNHDA and CDR2 SQIVND (reference sequence). Trimming left V 4 bases short and J 3 bases short, with 12 bases between. The CDR3 runs 15 residues.

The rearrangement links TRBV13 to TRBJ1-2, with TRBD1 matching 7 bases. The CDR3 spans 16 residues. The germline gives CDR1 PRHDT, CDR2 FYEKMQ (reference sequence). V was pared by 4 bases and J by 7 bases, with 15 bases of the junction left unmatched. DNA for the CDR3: TGTGCCAGCAGCTCTGCGCGGGCCGACAGGGTTGGTGGCTACACCTTC. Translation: CASSSARADRVGGYTF.

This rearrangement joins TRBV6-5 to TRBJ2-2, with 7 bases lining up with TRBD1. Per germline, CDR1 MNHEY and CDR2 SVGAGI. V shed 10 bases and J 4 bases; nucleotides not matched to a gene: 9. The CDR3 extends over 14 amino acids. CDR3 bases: TGTGCCACTCAGACAGGGTTGGGCACCGGGGAGCTGTTTTTT. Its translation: CATQTGLGTGELFF.

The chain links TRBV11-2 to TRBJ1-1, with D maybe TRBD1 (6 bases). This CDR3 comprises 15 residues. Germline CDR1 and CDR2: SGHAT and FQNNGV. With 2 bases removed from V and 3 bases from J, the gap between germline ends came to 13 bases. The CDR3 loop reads CASSLIQGVHTEAFF. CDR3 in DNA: TGTGCCAGCAGCTTAATACAGGGCGTTCACACTGAAGCTTTCTTT.

For the CDR3, the DNA is TGTGCCAGCAGGGCGCCGGGACAGGGGGCTTCATCTCCTTTCTATGGCTACACCTTC. Encoded protein: CASRAPGQGASSPFYGYTF. The rearrangement uses TRBV27 and TRBJ1-2, with 12 bases aligning to TRBD1. The V segment lost 6 bases and the J segment 4 bases; nucleotides outside the gene matches: 18. The CDR3 has 19 amino acids. CDR1 and CDR2 from the germline V gene are MNHEY and SMNVEV (reference sequence).

The CDR3 here is CASSPTLTPGDTEAFF. The CDR3, as DNA: TGTGCCAGCTCACCAACCCTGACACCCGGAGACACTGAAGCTTTCTTT. The genes are TRBV18 and TRBJ1-1; D is ambiguous. V dropped 2 bases and J dropped 3 bases, with 16 bases sitting between them. This CDR3 has 16 amino acids. In germline, CDR1 is KGHSH, CDR2 LQKENI.

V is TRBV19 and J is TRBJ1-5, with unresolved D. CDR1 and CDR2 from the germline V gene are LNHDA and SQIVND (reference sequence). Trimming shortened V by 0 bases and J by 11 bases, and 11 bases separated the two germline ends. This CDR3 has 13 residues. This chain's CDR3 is CASSIESRRAQHF. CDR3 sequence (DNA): TGTGCCAGTAGTATAGAGAGCCGTCGGGCCCAGCATTTT.

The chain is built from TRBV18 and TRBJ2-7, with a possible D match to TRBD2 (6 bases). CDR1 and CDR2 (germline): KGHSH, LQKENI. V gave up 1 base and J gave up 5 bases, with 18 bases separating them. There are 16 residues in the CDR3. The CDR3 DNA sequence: TGTGCCAGCTCACCACTTGGGGGGTTGGCTGGGAACGAGCAGTACTTC. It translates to CASSPLGGLAGNEQYF.

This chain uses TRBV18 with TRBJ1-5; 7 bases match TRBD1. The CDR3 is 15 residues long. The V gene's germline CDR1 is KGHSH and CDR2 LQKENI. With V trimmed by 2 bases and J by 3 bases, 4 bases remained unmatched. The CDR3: CASSPTTGVNQPQHF. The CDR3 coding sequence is TGTGCCAGCTCACCAACCACAGGGGTCAATCAGCCCCAGCATTTT.

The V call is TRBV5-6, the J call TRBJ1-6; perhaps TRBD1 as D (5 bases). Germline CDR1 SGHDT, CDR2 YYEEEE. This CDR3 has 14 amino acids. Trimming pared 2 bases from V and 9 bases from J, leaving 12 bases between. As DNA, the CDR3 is TGTGCCAGCAGCTTACCAGGGTATGGTTCACCCCTCCACTTT. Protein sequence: CASSLPGYGSPLHF.

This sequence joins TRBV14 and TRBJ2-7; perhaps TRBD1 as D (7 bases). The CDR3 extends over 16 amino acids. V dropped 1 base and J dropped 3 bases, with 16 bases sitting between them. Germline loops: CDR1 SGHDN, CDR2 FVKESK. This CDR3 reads CASSQAAEGAHYEQYF. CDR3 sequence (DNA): TGTGCCAGCAGCCAAGCCGCGGAGGGGGCTCACTACGAGCAGTACTTC.

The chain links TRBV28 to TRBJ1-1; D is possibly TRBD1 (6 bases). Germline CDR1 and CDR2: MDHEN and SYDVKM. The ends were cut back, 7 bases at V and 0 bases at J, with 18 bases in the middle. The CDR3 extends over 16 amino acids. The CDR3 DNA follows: TGTGCCAGCACCAGCCCGGGGGCACCCATGAACACTGAAGCTTTCTTT. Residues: CASTSPGAPMNTEAFF.

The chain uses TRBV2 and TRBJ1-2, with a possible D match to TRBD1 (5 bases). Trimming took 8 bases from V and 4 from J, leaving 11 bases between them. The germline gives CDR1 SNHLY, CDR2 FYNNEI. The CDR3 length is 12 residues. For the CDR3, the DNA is TGTGCCAGCGGGGCGGCAGGCTATGGCTACACCTTC. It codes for CASGAAGYGYTF.

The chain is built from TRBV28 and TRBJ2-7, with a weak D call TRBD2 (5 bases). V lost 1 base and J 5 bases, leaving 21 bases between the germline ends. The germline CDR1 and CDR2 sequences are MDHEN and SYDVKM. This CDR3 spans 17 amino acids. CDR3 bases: TGTGCCAGCAGTTTATATCAAGGAACCACCCCGAGGGACGAGCAGTACTTC. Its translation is CASSLYQGTTPRDEQYF. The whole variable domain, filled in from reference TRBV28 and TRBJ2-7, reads DVKVTQSSRYLVKRTGEKVFLECVQDMDHENMFWYRQDPGLGLRLIYFSYDVKMKEKGDIPEGYSVSREKKERFSLILESASTNQTSMYLCASSLYQGTTPRDEQYFGPGTRLTVT.

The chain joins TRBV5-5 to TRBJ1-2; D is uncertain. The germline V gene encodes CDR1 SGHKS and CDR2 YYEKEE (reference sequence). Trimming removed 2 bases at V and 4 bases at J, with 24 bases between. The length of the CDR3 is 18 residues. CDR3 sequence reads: CASSFDATSRRDFYGYTF. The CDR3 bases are TGTGCCAGCAGCTTCGATGCCACGAGCAGGAGAGACTTCTATGGCTACACCTTC.

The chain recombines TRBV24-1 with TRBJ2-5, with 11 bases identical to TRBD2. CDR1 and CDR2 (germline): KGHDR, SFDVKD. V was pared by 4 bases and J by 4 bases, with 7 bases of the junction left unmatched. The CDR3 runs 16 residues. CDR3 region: CATSDLAGGLAETQYF. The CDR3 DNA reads TGTGCCACCAGTGACCTAGCGGGGGGTCTTGCAGAGACCCAGTACTTC.

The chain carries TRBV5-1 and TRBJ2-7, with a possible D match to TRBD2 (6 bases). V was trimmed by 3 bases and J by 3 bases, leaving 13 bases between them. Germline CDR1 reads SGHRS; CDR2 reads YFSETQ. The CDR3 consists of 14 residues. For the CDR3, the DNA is TGCGCCAGCAGCTCGACTACCGGGGGCTACGAGCAGTACTTC. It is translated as CASSSTTGGYEQYF.

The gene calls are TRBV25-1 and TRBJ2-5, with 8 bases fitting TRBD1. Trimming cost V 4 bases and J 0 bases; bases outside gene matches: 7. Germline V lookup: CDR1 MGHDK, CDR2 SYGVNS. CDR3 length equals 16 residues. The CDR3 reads CASSGTGTGYQETQYF. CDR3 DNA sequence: TGTGCCAGCAGTGGAACCGGGACAGGTTACCAAGAGACCCAGTACTTC.